This is a list of T cell receptor beta chains from one sample in a study of T cell responses to AZD1222 COVID-19 vaccine. The repertoire was sequenced with immunoSEQ multiplex PCR; TCRdb's copy has only in-frame clones and lacks some. The table records some 130,000 clones, approximately 92% of them present only once. The sample consisted of peripheral blood, taken 28 days after the second AZD1222 dose. The receptors were sampled from an adult who received the AZD1222 COVID-19 vaccine. The conserved cysteine and the conserved F or W are not part of the CDR3 here.

j_gene,v_gene,CDR3aa
TRBJ2-7,TRBV7-2,ASSLGPGQDGGDEQY
TRBJ1-4,TRBV19,ASSPPRAYRANEKLF
TRBJ2-1,TRBV5-1,ASSLEGTGYNEQF
TRBJ1-2,TRBV6-6,ASSYDAPNYGYT
TRBJ1-1,TRBV19,ASLRSGVATEAF
TRBJ1-2,TRBV6-5,ASSYSWGSNYGYT
TRBJ1-5,TRBV19,ASSIEGTQPQH
TRBJ2-5,TRBV12-3/TRBV12-4,ASTQGRETQY
TRBJ2-1,TRBV10-3,AISDPGLAGPLSSYNEQF
TRBJ1-1,TRBV30,ASTGEPLNTEAF
TRBJ1-1,TRBV18,ASSPSALGQNTEAF
TRBJ1-2,TRBV24-1,ATSDSPGALAGYGYT
TRBJ1-1,TRBV6-5,ASSPLDRGSAEAF
TRBJ1-2,TRBV9,ASSVVGGGYGYT
TRBJ1-5,TRBV28,ASTVGEQPQH
TRBJ1-2,TRBV30,AWSRNSYT
TRBJ2-1,TRBV4-2,ASSQWDTNYNEQF
TRBJ2-1,TRBV11-3,ASSLGSSYNEQF
TRBJ1-2,TRBV7-2,ASSGGADHYGYT
TRBJ1-3,TRBV28,ASSSGLLMAIY
TRBJ2-7,TRBV12-5,ASGPGWREQQY
TRBJ2-7,TRBV9,ASSHSSEAEGTYEQY
TRBJ2-6,TRBV30,AWRASGANVLT